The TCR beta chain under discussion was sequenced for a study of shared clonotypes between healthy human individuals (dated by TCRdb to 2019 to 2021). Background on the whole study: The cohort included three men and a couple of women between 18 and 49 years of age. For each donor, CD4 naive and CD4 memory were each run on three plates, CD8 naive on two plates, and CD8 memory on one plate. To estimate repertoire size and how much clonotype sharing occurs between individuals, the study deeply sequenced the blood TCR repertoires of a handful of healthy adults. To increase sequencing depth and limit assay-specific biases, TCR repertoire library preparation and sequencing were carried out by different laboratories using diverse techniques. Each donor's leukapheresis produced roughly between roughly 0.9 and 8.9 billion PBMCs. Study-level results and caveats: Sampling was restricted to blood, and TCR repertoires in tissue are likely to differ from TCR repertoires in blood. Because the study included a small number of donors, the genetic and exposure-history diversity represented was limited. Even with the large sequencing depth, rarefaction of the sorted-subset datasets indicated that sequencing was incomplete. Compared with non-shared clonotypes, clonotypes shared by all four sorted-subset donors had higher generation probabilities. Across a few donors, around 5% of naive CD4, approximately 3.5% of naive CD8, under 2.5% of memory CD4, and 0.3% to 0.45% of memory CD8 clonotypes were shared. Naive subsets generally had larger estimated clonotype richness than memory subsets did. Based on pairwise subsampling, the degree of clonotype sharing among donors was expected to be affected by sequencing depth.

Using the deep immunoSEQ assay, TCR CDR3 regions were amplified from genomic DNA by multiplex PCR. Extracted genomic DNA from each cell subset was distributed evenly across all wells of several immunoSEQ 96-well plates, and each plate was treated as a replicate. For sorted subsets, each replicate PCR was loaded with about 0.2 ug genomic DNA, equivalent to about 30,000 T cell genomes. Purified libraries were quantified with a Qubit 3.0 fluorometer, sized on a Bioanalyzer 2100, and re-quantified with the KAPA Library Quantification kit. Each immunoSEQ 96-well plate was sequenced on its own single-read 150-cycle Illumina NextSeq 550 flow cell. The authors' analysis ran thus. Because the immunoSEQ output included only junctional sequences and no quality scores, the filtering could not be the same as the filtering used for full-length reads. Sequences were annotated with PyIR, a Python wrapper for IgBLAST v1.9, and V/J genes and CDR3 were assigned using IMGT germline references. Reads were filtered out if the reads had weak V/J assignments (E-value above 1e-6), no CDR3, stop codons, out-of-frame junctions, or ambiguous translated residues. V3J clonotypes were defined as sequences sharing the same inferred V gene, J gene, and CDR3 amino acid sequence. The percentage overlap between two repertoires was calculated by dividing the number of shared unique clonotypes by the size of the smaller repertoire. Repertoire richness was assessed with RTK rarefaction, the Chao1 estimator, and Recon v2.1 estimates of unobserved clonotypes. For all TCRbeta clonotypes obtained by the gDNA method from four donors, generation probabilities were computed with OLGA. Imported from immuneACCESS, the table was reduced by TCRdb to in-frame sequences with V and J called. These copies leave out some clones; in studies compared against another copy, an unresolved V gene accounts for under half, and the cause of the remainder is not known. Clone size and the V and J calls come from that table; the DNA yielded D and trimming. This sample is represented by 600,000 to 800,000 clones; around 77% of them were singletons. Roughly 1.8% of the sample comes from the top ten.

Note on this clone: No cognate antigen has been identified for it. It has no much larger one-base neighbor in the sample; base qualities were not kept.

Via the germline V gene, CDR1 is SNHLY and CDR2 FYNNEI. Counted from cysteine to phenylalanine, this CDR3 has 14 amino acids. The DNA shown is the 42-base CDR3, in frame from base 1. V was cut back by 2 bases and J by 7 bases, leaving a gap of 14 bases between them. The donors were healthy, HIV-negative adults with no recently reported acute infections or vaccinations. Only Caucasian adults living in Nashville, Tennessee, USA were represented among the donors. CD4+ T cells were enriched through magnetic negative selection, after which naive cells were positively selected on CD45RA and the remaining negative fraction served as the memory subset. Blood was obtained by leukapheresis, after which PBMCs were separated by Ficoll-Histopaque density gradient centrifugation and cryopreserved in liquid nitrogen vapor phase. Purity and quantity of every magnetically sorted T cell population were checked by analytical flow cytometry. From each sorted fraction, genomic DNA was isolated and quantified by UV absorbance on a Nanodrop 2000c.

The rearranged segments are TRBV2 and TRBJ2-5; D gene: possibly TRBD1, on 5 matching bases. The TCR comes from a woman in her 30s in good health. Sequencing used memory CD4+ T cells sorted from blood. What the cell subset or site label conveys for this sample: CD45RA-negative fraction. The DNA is TGTGCCAGCAGTGAAATCAGGGAAGTATGGACCCAGTACTTC. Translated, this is CASSEIREVWTQYF.